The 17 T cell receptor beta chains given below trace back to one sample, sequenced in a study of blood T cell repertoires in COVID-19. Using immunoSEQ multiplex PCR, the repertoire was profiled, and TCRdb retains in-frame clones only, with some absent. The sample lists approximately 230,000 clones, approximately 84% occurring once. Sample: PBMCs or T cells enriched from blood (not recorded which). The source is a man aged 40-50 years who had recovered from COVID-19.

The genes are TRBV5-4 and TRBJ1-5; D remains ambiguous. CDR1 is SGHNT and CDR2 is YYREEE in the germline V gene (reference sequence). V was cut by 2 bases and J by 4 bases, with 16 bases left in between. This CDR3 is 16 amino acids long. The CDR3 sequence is CASSFGPDLRNQPQHF. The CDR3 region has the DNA TGTGCCAGCAGCTTTGGGCCGGATCTAAGAAATCAGCCCCAGCATTTT.

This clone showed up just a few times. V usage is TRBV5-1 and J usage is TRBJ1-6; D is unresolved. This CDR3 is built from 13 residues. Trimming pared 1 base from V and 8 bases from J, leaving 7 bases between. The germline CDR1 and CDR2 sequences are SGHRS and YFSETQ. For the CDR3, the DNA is TGCGCCAGCAGCTTGAAAATAGATTCACCCCTCCACTTT. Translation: CASSLKIDSPLHF. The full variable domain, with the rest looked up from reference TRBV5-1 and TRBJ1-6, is KAGVTQTPRYLIKTRGQQVTLSCSPISGHRSVSWYQQTPGQGLQFLFEYFSETQRNKGNFPGRFSGRQFSNSRSEMNVSTLELGDSALYLCASSLKIDSPLHFGNGTRLTVT.

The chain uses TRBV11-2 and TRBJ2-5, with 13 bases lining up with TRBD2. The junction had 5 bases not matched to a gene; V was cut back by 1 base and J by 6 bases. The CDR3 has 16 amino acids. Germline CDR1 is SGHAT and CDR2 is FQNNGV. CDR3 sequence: CASSLGTSGGRKTQYF. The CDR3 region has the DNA TGTGCCAGCAGCTTAGGGACTAGCGGGGGCCGGAAGACCCAGTACTTC.

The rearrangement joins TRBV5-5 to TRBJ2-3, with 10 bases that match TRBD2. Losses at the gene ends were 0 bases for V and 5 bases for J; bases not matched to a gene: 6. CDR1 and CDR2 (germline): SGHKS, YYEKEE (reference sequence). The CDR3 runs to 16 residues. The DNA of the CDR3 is TGTGCCAGCAGCTTGGGAGCGGGGGGGCCGATAGATACGCAGTATTTT. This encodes CASSLGAGGPIDTQYF.

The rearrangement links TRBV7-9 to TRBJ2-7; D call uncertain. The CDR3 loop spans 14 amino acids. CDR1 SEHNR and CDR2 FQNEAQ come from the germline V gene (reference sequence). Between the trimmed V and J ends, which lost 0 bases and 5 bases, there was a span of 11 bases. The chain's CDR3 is CASSLAIVSNEQYF. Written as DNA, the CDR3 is TGTGCCAGCAGCTTAGCCATTGTTTCTAACGAGCAGTACTTC.

DNA for the CDR3: TGTGCCAGCTCACCACTAATCTTAACCAGGGATACGCAGTATTTT. Translating gives CASSPLILTRDTQYF. The chain has TRBV18 and TRBJ2-3; D remains unclear. V was shortened by 1 base and J by 6 bases, with 14 bases between the two germline ends. Germline lookup yields CDR1 KGHSH and CDR2 LQKENI. This CDR3 spans 15 amino acids.

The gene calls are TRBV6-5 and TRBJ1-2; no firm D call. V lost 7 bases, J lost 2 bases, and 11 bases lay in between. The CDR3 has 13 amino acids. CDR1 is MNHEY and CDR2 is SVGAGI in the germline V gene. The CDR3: CASKAGLNYGYTF. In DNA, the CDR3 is TGTGCCAGCAAGGCAGGACTGAACTATGGCTACACCTTC.

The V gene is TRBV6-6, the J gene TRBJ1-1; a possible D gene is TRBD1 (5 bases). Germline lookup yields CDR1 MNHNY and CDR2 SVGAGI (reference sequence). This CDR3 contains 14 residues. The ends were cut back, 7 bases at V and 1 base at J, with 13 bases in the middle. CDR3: CASIIPGGNTEAFF. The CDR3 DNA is TGTGCCAGCATCATCCCCGGGGGGAACACTGAAGCTTTCTTT.

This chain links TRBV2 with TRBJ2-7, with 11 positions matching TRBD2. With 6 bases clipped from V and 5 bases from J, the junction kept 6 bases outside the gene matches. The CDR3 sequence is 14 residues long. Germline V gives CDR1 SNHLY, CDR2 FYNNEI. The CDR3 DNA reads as TGTGCCAGCAGAATACTAGCGGGAGTTAACGAGCAGTACTTC. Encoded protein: CASRILAGVNEQYF.

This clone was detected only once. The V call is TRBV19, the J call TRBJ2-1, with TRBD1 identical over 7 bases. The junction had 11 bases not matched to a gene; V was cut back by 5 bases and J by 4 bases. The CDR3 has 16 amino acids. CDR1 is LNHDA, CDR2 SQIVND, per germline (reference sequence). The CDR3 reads CASSAIPGQRYNEQFF. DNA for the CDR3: TGTGCCAGTAGTGCAATACCGGGACAGAGGTACAATGAGCAGTTCTTC.

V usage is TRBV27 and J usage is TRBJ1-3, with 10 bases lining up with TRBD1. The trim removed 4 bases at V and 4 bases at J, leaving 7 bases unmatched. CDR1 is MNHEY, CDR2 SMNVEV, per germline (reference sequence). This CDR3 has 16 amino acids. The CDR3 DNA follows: TGTGCCAGCAGTTCCCGACAGGGGGCGAGGGGAAACACCATATATTTT. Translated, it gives CASSSRQGARGNTIYF.

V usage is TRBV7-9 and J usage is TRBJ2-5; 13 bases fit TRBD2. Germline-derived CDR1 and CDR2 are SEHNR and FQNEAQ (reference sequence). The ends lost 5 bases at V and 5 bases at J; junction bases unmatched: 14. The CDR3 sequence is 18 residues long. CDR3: CASSPGLAGAPGRETQYF. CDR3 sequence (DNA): TGTGCCAGCAGCCCTGGACTAGCGGGGGCCCCCGGTAGGGAGACCCAGTACTTC.

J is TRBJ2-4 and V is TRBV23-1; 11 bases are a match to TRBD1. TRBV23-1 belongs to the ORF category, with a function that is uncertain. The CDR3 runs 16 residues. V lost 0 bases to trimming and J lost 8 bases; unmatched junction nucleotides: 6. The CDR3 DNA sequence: TGCGCCAGCAGTCAATCGGTCGGGACAGGGGGGGACATTCAGTACTTC. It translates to CASSQSVGTGGDIQYF.

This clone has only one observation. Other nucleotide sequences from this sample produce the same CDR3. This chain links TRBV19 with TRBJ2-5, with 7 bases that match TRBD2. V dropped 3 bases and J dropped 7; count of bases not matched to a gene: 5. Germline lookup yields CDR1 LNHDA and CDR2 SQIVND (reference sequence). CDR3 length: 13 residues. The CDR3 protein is CASSIAGVGTQYF. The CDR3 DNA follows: TGTGCCAGTAGTATCGCGGGAGTGGGGACCCAGTACTTC. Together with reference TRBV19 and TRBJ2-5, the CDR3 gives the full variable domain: DGGITQSPKYLFRKEGQNVTLSCEQNLNHDAMYWYRQDPGQGLRLIYYSQIVNDFQKGDIAEGYSVSREKKESFPLTVTSAQKNPTAFYLCASSIAGVGTQYFGPGTRLLVL.

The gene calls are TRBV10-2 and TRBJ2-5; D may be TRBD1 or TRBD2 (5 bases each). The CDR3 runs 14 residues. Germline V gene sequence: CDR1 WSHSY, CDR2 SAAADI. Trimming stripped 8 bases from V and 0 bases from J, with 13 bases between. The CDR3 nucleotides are TGCGCCAGCGGTGGGGCTAGCCACCAAGAGACCCAGTACTTC. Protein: CASGGASHQETQYF.

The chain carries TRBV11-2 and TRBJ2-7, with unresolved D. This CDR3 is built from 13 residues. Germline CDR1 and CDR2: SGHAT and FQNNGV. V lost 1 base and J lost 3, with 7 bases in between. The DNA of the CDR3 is TGTGCCAGCAGCTTAGTTGGCAGCTACGAGCAGTACTTC. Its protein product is CASSLVGSYEQYF. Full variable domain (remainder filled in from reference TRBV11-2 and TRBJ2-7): EAGVAQSPRYKIIEKRQSVAFWCNPISGHATLYWYQQILGQGPKLLIQFQNNGVVDDSQLPKDRFSAERLKGVDSTLKIQPAKLEDSAVYLCASSLVGSYEQYFGPGTRLTVT.

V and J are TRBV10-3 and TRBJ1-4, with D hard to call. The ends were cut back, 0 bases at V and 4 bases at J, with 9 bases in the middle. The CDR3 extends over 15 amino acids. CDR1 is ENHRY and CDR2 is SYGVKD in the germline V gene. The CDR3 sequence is CAISESYSRNEKLFF. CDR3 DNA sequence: TGTGCCATCAGTGAGTCATACAGCCGTAATGAAAAACTGTTTTTT.